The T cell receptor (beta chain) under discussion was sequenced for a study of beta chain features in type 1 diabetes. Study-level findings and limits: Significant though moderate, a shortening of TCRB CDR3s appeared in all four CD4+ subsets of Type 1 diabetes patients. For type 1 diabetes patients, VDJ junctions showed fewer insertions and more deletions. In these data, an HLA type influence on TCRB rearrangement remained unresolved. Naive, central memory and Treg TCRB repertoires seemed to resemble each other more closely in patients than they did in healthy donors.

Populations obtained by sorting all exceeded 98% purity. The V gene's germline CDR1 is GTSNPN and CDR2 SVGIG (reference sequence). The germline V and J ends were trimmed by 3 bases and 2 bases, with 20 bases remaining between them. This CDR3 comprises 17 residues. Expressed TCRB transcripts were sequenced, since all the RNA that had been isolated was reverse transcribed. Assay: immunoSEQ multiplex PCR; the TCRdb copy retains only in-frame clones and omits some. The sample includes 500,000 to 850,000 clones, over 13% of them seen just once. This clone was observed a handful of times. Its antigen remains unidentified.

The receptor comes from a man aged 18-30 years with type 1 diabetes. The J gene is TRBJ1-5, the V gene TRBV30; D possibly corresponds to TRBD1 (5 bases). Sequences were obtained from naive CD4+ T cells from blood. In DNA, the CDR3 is TGTGCCTGGAGCCCAACAGGCTTTCTACCGGGCAATCAGCCCCAGCATTTT. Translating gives CAWSPTGFLPGNQPQHF.